The TCR beta chain under discussion was sequenced for a study of cytotoxic CD8 clonotypes in ibrutinib-treated CLL. Study-level information: Partial responders roughly 25, complete 2; some twelve progressed and some 14 stayed in remission by median roughly 5.5 years.

With 3 bases clipped from V and 7 bases from J, the junction kept 7 bases outside the gene matches. The CDR3 contains 14 residues. Germline CDR1 and CDR2: KGHSH and LQKENI. Repertoires were generated with immunoSEQ multiplex PCR, while TCRdb's copy carries only in-frame clones and drops some. Of some 120,000 clones in the sample, approximately 58% were seen once. Findings and limits, study-wide: The study found public clonotypes uncommon, contracting or stable on treatment. In comparison with age-matched healthy donors, baseline clonality was higher and tracked circulating CD8+ T-cell counts. Clonality went up at the time of ibrutinib response, stayed stable in sustained remission, and later dropped back toward its baseline level at progression.

Notes on this clone: Its antigen is still unknown.

The receptor was isolated from a human donor with chronic lymphocytic leukemia. This chain uses TRBV18 with TRBJ1-2; TRBD1 matches 8 bases. The sequences come from PBMCs, collected after 24 months of ibrutinib treatment. The CDR3 DNA reads as TGTGCCAGCTCACCCGAATCAACAGGGGGTGGCTACACCTTC. Its protein product is CASSPESTGGGYTF.